Presented here are 18 T cell receptor beta chains from one specimen sequenced in a study of OX40 agonist ivuxolimab in advanced cancers. The repertoire was sequenced with immunoSEQ multiplex PCR; TCRdb's copy has only in-frame clones and lacks some. The repertoire holds 40,000 to 60,000 clones, with just over 85% as singletons. Specimen: CD4+ or CD8+ T cells sorted from blood, collected in a trial of the OX40 agonist ivuxolimab. Receptors originate from an adult with an advanced solid tumor such as melanoma, head and neck, liver or kidney cancer.

This chain links TRBV6-1 with TRBJ2-5; 10 bases map to TRBD1. CDR1 is MNHNS, CDR2 SASEGT, per germline. CDR3 length equals 14 residues. The ends lost 10 bases at V and 5 bases at J; junction bases unmatched: 10. CDR3 in DNA: TGTGCCAACGGACAGGGGGACGCCTGGGAGACCCAGTACTTC. Its protein is CANGQGDAWETQYF.

The rearrangement uses TRBV27 and TRBJ2-3; no clear D. CDR3 length equals 14 residues. Germline V gene lookup returns CDR1 MNHEY and CDR2 SMNVEV (reference sequence). The V gene lost 3 bases and the J gene lost 0 bases, with 7 bases spanning the gap. CDR3 coding DNA: TGTGCCAGCAGTTTTTTGGGGAGCACAGATACGCAGTATTTT. As protein: CASSFLGSTDTQYF.

CDR3: CASSPDRTNQPQHF. The CDR3 DNA sequence: TGTGCCAGCTCACCGGACAGGACCAATCAGCCCCAGCATTTT. The chain is built from TRBV18 and TRBJ1-5; 7 nucleotides match TRBD1. The length of the CDR3 is 14 residues. Germline V lookup: CDR1 KGHSH, CDR2 LQKENI. V shed 3 bases and J 3 bases; nucleotides not matched to a gene: 2.

J is TRBJ1-5 and V is TRBV19; no clear D gene. The ends were cut back, 5 bases at V and 4 bases at J, with 9 bases in the middle. The CDR3 spans 13 residues. From germline, CDR1 is LNHDA and CDR2 SQIVND (reference sequence). The CDR3: CASSRTVNQPQHF. DNA of the CDR3: TGTGCCAGTAGTCGGACGGTAAATCAGCCCCAGCATTTT. The variable domain in full, completed from reference TRBV19 and TRBJ1-5, reads DGGITQSPKYLFRKEGQNVTLSCEQNLNHDAMYWYRQDPGQGLRLIYYSQIVNDFQKGDIAEGYSVSREKKESFPLTVTSAQKNPTAFYLCASSRTVNQPQHFGDGTRLSIL.

This chain connects TRBV28 to TRBJ2-5, with 7 bases identical to TRBD2. V trimming: 4 bases; J trimming: 2 bases; junction bases outside the gene matches: 7. CDR3 length: 15 residues. Germline values: CDR1 MDHEN, CDR2 SYDVKM. In nucleotides, the CDR3 is TGTGCCAGCAGTTCTGCAGGGAGGGGACAAGAGACCCAGTACTTC. Its translation is CASSSAGRGQETQYF.

The chain recombines TRBV7-9 with TRBJ2-5; D ambiguous. V was trimmed by 7 bases and J by 5 bases, leaving 11 bases between them. This CDR3 spans 12 amino acids. The germline gives CDR1 SEHNR, CDR2 FQNEAQ (reference sequence). This CDR3 reads CASTSGSETQYF. In DNA form, the CDR3 reads TGTGCCAGCACTTCAGGATCGGAGACCCAGTACTTC. Full variable domain (rest looked up from reference TRBV7-9 and TRBJ2-5): DTGVSQNPRHKITKRGQNVTFRCDPISEHNRLYWYRQTLGQGPEFLTYFQNEAQLEKSRLLSDRFSAERPKGSFSTLEIQRTEQGDSAMYLCASTSGSETQYFGPGTRLLVL.

This chain connects TRBV29-1 to TRBJ1-3; the D is unclear. Trimming removed 2 bases at V and 5 bases at J, with 10 bases between. CDR1 and CDR2 (germline): SQVTM, ANQGSEA. The CDR3 sequence is 13 residues long. The chain's CDR3 is CSVEKGDRNTIYF. The CDR3 coding sequence is TGCAGCGTTGAAAAGGGTGACAGAAACACCATATATTTT.

This chain joins TRBV19 and TRBJ2-7; D is uncertain. Germline lookup yields CDR1 LNHDA and CDR2 SQIVND (reference sequence). This CDR3 spans 16 amino acids. Trimming left V 4 bases short and J 0 bases short, with 16 bases between. The CDR3 sequence: CASSTTTSFNSYEQYF. The CDR3 DNA sequence: TGTGCCAGTAGTACAACTACCTCCTTCAACTCCTACGAGCAGTACTTC.

V and J are TRBV7-6 and TRBJ2-1, with TRBD1 identical over 12 bases. Germline values: CDR1 SGHVS, CDR2 FNYEAQ. Trimming removed 0 bases from V and 10 bases from J; junction bases left unmatched: 7. This CDR3 is built from 16 residues. The CDR3 here is CASSLAGQGAVNEQFF. The CDR3 region has the DNA TGTGCCAGCAGCTTAGCGGGACAGGGGGCGGTTAACGAGCAGTTCTTC.

This rearrangement joins TRBV30 to TRBJ2-3; the D gene is possibly TRBD2 (5 bases). The germline gives CDR1 GTSNPN, CDR2 SVGIG (reference sequence). V shed 3 bases and J shed 6 bases, with 13 bases lying between them. The CDR3 spans 13 residues. The CDR3 loop reads CAWSPSGEDTQYF. CDR3 DNA: TGTGCCTGGAGCCCCAGTGGGGAGGATACGCAGTATTTT.

The V and J genes are TRBV19 and TRBJ2-6; D is ambiguous. Trimming stripped 0 bases from V and 0 bases from J, with 3 bases between. The CDR3 contains 15 residues. The germline V gene has CDR1 LNHDA and CDR2 SQIVND (reference sequence). DNA for the CDR3: TGTGCCAGTAGTATAGAGATCTCTGGGGCCAACGTCCTGACTTTC. This sequence encodes CASSIEISGANVLTF. The full variable domain, its missing parts supplied by reference TRBV19 and TRBJ2-6, is DGGITQSPKYLFRKEGQNVTLSCEQNLNHDAMYWYRQDPGQGLRLIYYSQIVNDFQKGDIAEGYSVSREKKESFPLTVTSAQKNPTAFYLCASSIEISGANVLTFGAGSRLTVL.

The chain is built from TRBV7-2 and TRBJ1-2, with TRBD1 matching 12 bases. There are 16 residues in the CDR3. Germline V gives CDR1 SGHTA, CDR2 FQGNSA. V shed 5 bases and J 4 bases; nucleotides not matched to a gene: 8. CDR3 loop: CASSHPGQGASYGYTF. CDR3 bases: TGTGCCAGCAGCCACCCGGGACAGGGGGCAAGCTATGGCTACACCTTC.

This CDR3 is CASSLGFVKRGIYEQYF. DNA of the CDR3: TGTGCCAGCAGCTTAGGGTTTGTCAAGCGGGGGATCTACGAGCAGTACTTC. The J gene is TRBJ2-7, the V gene TRBV11-3; 8 nucleotides line up with TRBD2. Germline CDR1 SGHNT, CDR2 YENEEA. The CDR3 is 17 amino acids. The V segment lost 1 base and the J segment 3 bases; nucleotides outside the gene matches: 11.

The CDR3 DNA sequence: TGTGCCAGCAGCAGCCAGGGGGCAAACTCACCCCTCCACTTT. Translated, it gives CASSSQGANSPLHF. The chain has TRBV5-5 and TRBJ1-6; 8 positions agree with TRBD1. CDR1 and CDR2 from the germline V gene are SGHKS and YYEKEE (reference sequence). The CDR3 length is 14 residues. V dropped 4 bases and J dropped 10; count of bases not matched to a gene: 7.

A single count supports this clone. The chain has TRBV5-5 and TRBJ1-2; TRBD1 might be the D (5 bases). Germline V CDR1 and CDR2: SGHKS, YYEKEE (reference sequence). With 5 bases removed from V and 2 bases from J, the gap between germline ends came to 13 bases. This CDR3 is 14 amino acids long. The CDR3 region is CASRPPGPNYGYTF. CDR3 DNA sequence: TGTGCCAGCAGGCCCCCGGGGCCCAACTATGGCTACACCTTC.

Worth noting for this clone: A junction end diverges from the germline sequence, so it may reflect a read error. This sequence joins TRBV6-1 and TRBJ1-2, with TRBD1 as a possible D gene (6 bases). From germline, CDR1 is MNHNS and CDR2 SASEGT. The CDR3 runs to 15 residues. CDR3 in amino acids: CASSSHQQGREKFVF. The CDR3 DNA follows: TGTGCCAGCAGCAGTCATCAACAGGGCCGAGAGAAGTTTGTTTTC.

The J gene is TRBJ2-7, the V gene TRBV5-1; D is undetermined. CDR3 size: 14 residues. Per germline, CDR1 SGHRS and CDR2 YFSETQ. V was trimmed by 0 bases and J by 0 bases, leaving 7 bases between them. This CDR3 is CASSLGLSSYEQYF. The CDR3 DNA reads as TGCGCCAGCAGCTTGGGGCTGAGCTCCTACGAGCAGTACTTC.

The V and J genes are TRBV9 and TRBJ1-5; D remains unclear. This CDR3 region has 13 residues. V shed 3 bases and J shed 9 bases, with 13 bases lying between them. The germline CDR1 and CDR2 sequences are SGDLS and YYNGEE. CDR3: CASSDGAGLPQHF. DNA of the CDR3: TGTGCCAGCAGCGACGGCGCAGGCTTGCCCCAGCATTTT.